Shown below are 18 T cell receptor beta chains from a single sample sequenced in a study of blood T cell repertoires in COVID-19 (dated by TCRdb to the early 2020s). Library creation used the immunoSEQ multiplex PCR assay. TCRdb holds this immuneACCESS table with in-frame rearrangements only. Some clones are missing; in checked studies, unresolved V genes explain under half, and the rest has no known cause. Here the sample has 410,000 or so clones; around 91% occur a single time. The top ten constitute roughly 1.6% of the sample. Input material: peripheral blood. All receptors come from a woman aged 40 to 55 with COVID-19, enrolled during active disease.

The rearrangement uses TRBV15 and TRBJ1-2, with D maybe TRBD1 (5 bases). CDR1 and CDR2 from the germline V gene are LNHNV and YYDKDF (reference sequence). The CDR3 loop spans 14 amino acids. The V end was cut by 0 bases, the J end by 8 bases, with 13 bases between. The CDR3 DNA is TGTGCCACCAGCAGAGACAGGGTCGGGGGGGGCTACACCTTC. This encodes CATSRDRVGGGYTF.

The chain uses TRBV27 and TRBJ1-2; TRBD1 matches at 7 bases. Germline CDR1 is MNHEY and CDR2 is SMNVEV (reference sequence). This CDR3 has 13 amino acids. V was pared by 4 bases and J by 4 bases, with 3 bases of the junction left unmatched. The CDR3 DNA is TGTGCCAGCAGTTATCAGGGGGGCTATGGCTACACCTTC. Amino acid sequence: CASSYQGGYGYTF.

J is TRBJ2-3 and V is TRBV5-1; 12 bases fit TRBD2. Germline CDR1 SGHRS, CDR2 YFSETQ. CDR3 length equals 18 residues. V trimming: 4 bases; J trimming: 2 bases; junction bases outside the gene matches: 11. The CDR3 here is CASSLNGLAGTNTDTQYF. In nucleotides, the CDR3 is TGCGCCAGCAGCCTCAACGGACTAGCGGGGACAAACACAGATACGCAGTATTTT.

The chain uses TRBV5-4 and TRBJ2-7; 9 positions agree with TRBD1. V trimming: 0 bases; J trimming: 4 bases; junction bases outside the gene matches: 2. CDR1 is SGHNT, CDR2 YYREEE, per germline (reference sequence). The CDR3 extends over 14 amino acids. Written as DNA, the CDR3 is TGTGCCAGCAGCTTGGGACAGGGGGATTACGAGCAGTACTTC. Translated: CASSLGQGDYEQYF.

The chain combines TRBV6-6 with TRBJ1-6, with TRBD1 matching 10 bases. Germline CDR1 reads MNHNY; CDR2 reads SVGAGI (reference sequence). V was clipped by 5 bases and J by 11 bases; unmatched bases: 6. The CDR3 covers 14 residues. The CDR3 nucleotides are TGTGCCAGCAGTGCGGGGACAGGGGTAACACCCCTCCACTTT. It translates to CASSAGTGVTPLHF.

V and J are TRBV19 and TRBJ2-1; a possible D gene is TRBD2 (5 bases). CDR1 is LNHDA and CDR2 is SQIVND in the germline V gene (reference sequence). The CDR3 runs 12 residues. V was pared by 6 bases and J by 14 bases, with 17 bases between. The CDR3 is CASSLIGGEKFF. The CDR3 DNA is TGTGCCAGTAGCCTAATAGGTGGGGAGAAGTTCTTC.

This clone is a singleton in its sample. This chain connects TRBV7-2 to TRBJ2-2, with a possible D match to TRBD1 (7 bases). The CDR3 runs to 16 residues. In germline, CDR1 is SGHTA, CDR2 FQGNSA. V was shortened by 5 bases and J by 1 base, with 14 bases between the two germline ends. The CDR3 DNA follows: TGTGCCAGCAGCACACGCAGGGGGGAGAACACCGGGGAGCTGTTTTTT. Translating it yields CASSTRRGENTGELFF.

This clone was found once. This rearrangement joins TRBV19 to TRBJ2-3, with TRBD2 identical over 10 bases. Trimming cost V 5 bases and J 5 bases; bases outside gene matches: 10. Per germline, CDR1 LNHDA and CDR2 SQIVND (reference sequence). The CDR3 has 16 residues. The CDR3 protein is CASSGSLAGGGDTQYF. The CDR3 DNA reads as TGTGCCAGTAGTGGTTCCTTAGCGGGGGGAGGAGATACGCAGTATTTT.

The CDR3 here is CASSLVIRDEKLFF. In nucleotides, the CDR3 is TGTGCCAGCAGCTTAGTGATCAGGGATGAAAAACTGTTTTTT. This chain connects TRBV11-2 to TRBJ1-4; D perhaps matches TRBD1 (5 bases). CDR1 and CDR2 (germline): SGHAT, FQNNGV. The CDR3 loop spans 14 amino acids. V was shortened by 1 base and J by 6 bases, with 9 bases between the two germline ends.

The CDR3 nucleotides read TGTGCCAGCAGTGCAGAACAGGGGTCAGGGCATTTT. The encoded protein is CASSAEQGSGHF. The chain recombines TRBV2 with TRBJ1-5, with TRBD1 identical over 7 bases. Germline values: CDR1 SNHLY, CDR2 FYNNEI. The CDR3 is made up of 12 amino acids. Trimming at V came to 4 bases and at J to 15 bases, leaving 9 bases not matched to a gene.

As DNA, the CDR3 is TGCGCCAGCAGGCCGGGACTAGCGGTGAGCACCGGGGAGCTGTTTTTT. Translation gives CASRPGLAVSTGELFF. This chain connects TRBV5-1 to TRBJ2-2; 11 nucleotides agree with TRBD2. CDR1 is SGHRS and CDR2 is YFSETQ in the germline V gene. The CDR3 runs to 16 residues. V was pared by 5 bases and J by 4 bases, with 7 bases of the junction left unmatched.

The chain recombines TRBV14 with TRBJ2-1; 11 nucleotides align to TRBD2. The CDR3 is made up of 15 amino acids. The V and J ends lost 4 bases and 9 bases, in that order; junction bases with no gene match: 8. Germline CDR1 and CDR2: SGHDN and FVKESK. CDR3 region: CASSRGASGGSEQFF. DNA for the CDR3: TGTGCCAGCAGCCGGGGGGCTAGCGGGGGGTCTGAGCAGTTCTTC. The full variable domain, rest sourced from reference TRBV14 and TRBJ2-1, is EAGVTQFPSHSVIEKGQTVTLRCDPISGHDNLYWYRRVMGKEIKFLLHFVKESKQDESGMPNNRFLAERTGGTYSTLKVQPAELEDSGVYFCASSRGASGGSEQFFGPGTRLTVL.

The rearrangement links TRBV4-2 to TRBJ1-5, with a possible D match to TRBD1 (6 bases). Germline lookup yields CDR1 LGHNA and CDR2 YNFKEQ. The CDR3 runs 15 residues. V lost 0 bases to trimming and J lost 3 bases, with 9 bases between them. CDR3 sequence: CASSQDQGTNQPQHF. CDR3 in DNA: TGTGCCAGCAGCCAAGATCAGGGGACCAATCAGCCCCAGCATTTT.

V gene TRBV27 combines with J gene TRBJ2-2; TRBD1 might be the D (6 bases). The CDR3 is 18 residues long. The germline V and J ends were trimmed by 3 bases and 1 base, with 18 bases remaining between them. Germline V lookup: CDR1 MNHEY, CDR2 SMNVEV (reference sequence). This CDR3 reads CASSFRPPGHENTGELFF. The CDR3 DNA reads as TGTGCCAGCAGTTTTAGACCACCGGGACATGAGAACACCGGGGAGCTGTTTTTT.

The chain couples TRBV5-6 to TRBJ1-4, with D possibly matching TRBD1 (5 bases). CDR3 length: 15 residues. V was clipped by 1 base and J by 3 bases, with 10 bases between them. The V gene's germline CDR1 is SGHDT and CDR2 YYEEEE. The CDR3 region is CASSLMKGSNEKLFF. In DNA form, the CDR3 reads TGTGCCAGCAGCTTGATGAAGGGGTCTAATGAAAAACTGTTTTTT.

To note about this clone: The same CDR3 is also encoded by other DNA sequences in this sample. CDR3 protein: CASSPLTASTDTQYF. CDR3 DNA sequence: TGTGCCAGCTCACCCCTGACAGCTAGCACAGATACGCAGTATTTT. This chain connects TRBV18 to TRBJ2-3, with TRBD1 as a possible D gene (5 bases). CDR1 and CDR2 from the germline V gene are KGHSH and LQKENI. This CDR3 has 15 residues. The ends were cut back, 3 bases at V and 0 bases at J, with 10 bases in the middle.

The chain carries TRBV27 and TRBJ1-1; 11 nucleotides align to TRBD1. V was clipped by 5 bases and J by 11 bases; unmatched bases: 10. The V gene's germline CDR1 is MNHEY and CDR2 SMNVEV (reference sequence). This CDR3 contains 14 residues. The CDR3 spells CASSLQRTGGLAFF. In nucleotides, the CDR3 is TGTGCCAGCAGTCTTCAAAGGACAGGGGGCTTGGCTTTCTTT.

This clone showed up just a few times. The chain links TRBV28 to TRBJ1-1, with TRBD1 matching 9 bases. From germline, CDR1 is MDHEN and CDR2 SYDVKM. This CDR3 region has 16 residues. The V and J ends lost 6 bases and 1 base, in that order; junction bases with no gene match: 9. The CDR3 loop is CASSPDRGGWNTEAFF. The CDR3 nucleotides read TGTGCCAGCAGCCCGGACAGGGGAGGATGGAACACTGAAGCTTTCTTT.